This T cell receptor beta chain was recorded in a study of lymphopenia after photon versus proton radiotherapy. As concerns this clone: The antigen is not known.

Some clones are missing from TCRdb's copy, which holds only in-frame ones; the method was immunoSEQ multiplex PCR. The sample gives approximately 91,000 clones, around 88% of which show up once; roughly 1.4% is in the top ten. Germline CDR1 GTSNPN, CDR2 SVGIG (reference sequence). Trimming pared 3 bases from V and 5 bases from J, leaving 8 bases between. This CDR3 is built from 12 residues. General study results and limits: Better survival with proton therapy was suggested as possible, not demonstrated. After the lymphocyte nadir, photon-treated repertoires showed oligoclonal expansion, especially of CD8+ Temra cells. Relative stability marked proton patients; photon patients lost diversity and naive cells. Larger post-nadir TCR diversity loss correlated inversely with survival in deceased patients.

The input for sequencing was peripheral blood, taken from a patient treated with proton-based radiotherapy. The receptor was isolated from a man aged 55 to 69 with pancreatic cancer. V usage is TRBV30 and J usage is TRBJ1-3, with no clear D. As DNA, the CDR3 is TGTGCCTGGAGAGGCTATAGAAACACCATATATTTT. Residues: CAWRGYRNTIYF.